This T cell receptor (beta chain) was profiled in a study of neoadjuvant anti-PD-1 for oral cavity cancer. TCRdb's table, derived via immunoSEQ multiplex PCR, lists solely in-frame clones and lacks some. The repertoire holds approximately 15,000 clones, with roughly two fifths as singletons. This clone has a single count. Specified time point: after neoadjuvant nivolumab, at surgical resection. The patients had HPV-negative, locally advanced oral cavity squamous cell carcinoma. This CDR3 has 17 residues. The V end lost 1 base, the J end lost 2 bases, and 14 bases lay between the germline ends. CDR1 and CDR2 (germline): SGHTA, FQGNSA.

This receptor was obtained from a person aged 35 to 85 with oral cavity squamous cell carcinoma. Material: tumor tissue, obtained after nivolumab (anti-PD-1) treatment. The chain has TRBV7-2 and TRBJ2-2; TRBD1 is a possible D gene (5 bases). DNA of the CDR3: TGTGCCAGCAGCTTAGAGGTTAAGGACACCAACACCGGGGAGCTGTTTTTT. Its protein is CASSLEVKDTNTGELFF. The full variable domain, rest sourced from reference TRBV7-2 and TRBJ2-2, is GAGVSQSPSNKVTEKGKDVELRCDPISGHTALYWYRQSLGQGLEFLIYFQGNSAPDKSGLPSDRFSAERTGGSVSTLTIQRTQQEDSAVYLCASSLEVKDTNTGELFFGEGSRLTVL.